The present entry profiles one T cell receptor (beta chain) with its context. Original processing notes: Reference gene primer amplification gave nucleated cell count estimates. The assay was immunoSEQ multiplex PCR, and TCRdb's table has in-frame clones only and misses some. The V and J calls and clone size are taken from that table; D and trimming were inferred from the DNA. The data contain approximately 69,000 clones, 80% to 90% of them seen just once; the ten biggest clones take up roughly 20%. These data belong to a study of blood T cell repertoires in COVID-19. Background on the study: Acute and convalescent COVID-19 samples came from the United States, Italy and Spain. T cells, B-cell-depleted T cells, or PBMCs supplied cDNA or gDNA.

The receptor was derived from a woman aged 70-85 years with acute or convalescent COVID-19. The sample comprised peripheral blood.

In DNA, the CDR3 is TGTGCCAGCAGCTCACAGGGCCAGCGGTACAATGAGCAGTTCTTC. Its protein product is CASSSQGQRYNEQFF. This chain joins TRBV9 and TRBJ2-1, with D perhaps TRBD1 (6 bases). Germline-derived CDR1 and CDR2 are SGDLS and YYNGEE. Trimming pared 4 bases from V and 4 bases from J, leaving 15 bases between. The CDR3 consists of 15 residues.